Given below is one TCR beta chain in context. Its antigen is undetermined. The sample originates from a study of vaccination and CD4 T cells after COVID-19. Background on the study: Culture controls were given either a CEFX pool, an HIV-1 Nef pool, or no peptide.

Study findings and constraints: Convalescent patients saw a median roughly 90% of their reactive clones show up only after vaccination.

Treatment noted: approximately nine-day PBMC culture with coronavirus spike peptide pools or control peptides (ViraFEST assay). The length of the CDR3 is 14 residues. Germline lookup yields CDR1 MNHNS and CDR2 SASEGT. V lost 8 bases, J lost 3 bases, and 13 bases lay in between. Sequencing of DNA taken from cultured CD4+ T cells relied on the Oncomine TCR Beta short-read assay. In TCRdb, the PCR reads were re-called with MiXCR into one record per CDR3 protein. The sample records over 15,000 distinct CDR3 sequences, about 80% being singletons. This chain uses TRBV6-1 with TRBJ2-2, with D tentatively TRBD2 (6 bases). The sample consisted of CD4+ T cells from blood, cultured in vitro, taken after SARS-CoV-2 vaccination. The receptor comes from a human donor who received a COVID-19 vaccine. CDR3 loop: CASLRGVDTGELFF. The CDR3 bases are TGTGCCAGCTTACGCGGGGTCGACACCGGGGAGCTGTTTTTT.